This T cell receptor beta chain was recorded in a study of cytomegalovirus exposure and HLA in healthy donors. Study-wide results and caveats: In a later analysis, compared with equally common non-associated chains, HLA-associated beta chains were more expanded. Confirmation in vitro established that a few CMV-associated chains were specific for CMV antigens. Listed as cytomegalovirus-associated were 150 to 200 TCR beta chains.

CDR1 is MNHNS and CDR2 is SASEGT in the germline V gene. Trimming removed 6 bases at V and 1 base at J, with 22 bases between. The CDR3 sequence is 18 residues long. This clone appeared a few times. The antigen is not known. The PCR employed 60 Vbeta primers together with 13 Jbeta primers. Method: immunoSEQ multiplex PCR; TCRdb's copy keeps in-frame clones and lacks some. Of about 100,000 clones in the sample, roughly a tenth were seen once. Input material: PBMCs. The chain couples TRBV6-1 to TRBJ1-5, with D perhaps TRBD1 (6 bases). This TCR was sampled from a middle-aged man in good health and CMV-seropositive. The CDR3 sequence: CASREMGMRGGSNQPQHF. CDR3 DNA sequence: TGTGCCAGCAGGGAAATGGGGATGAGGGGGGGAAGCAATCAGCCCCAGCATTTT.